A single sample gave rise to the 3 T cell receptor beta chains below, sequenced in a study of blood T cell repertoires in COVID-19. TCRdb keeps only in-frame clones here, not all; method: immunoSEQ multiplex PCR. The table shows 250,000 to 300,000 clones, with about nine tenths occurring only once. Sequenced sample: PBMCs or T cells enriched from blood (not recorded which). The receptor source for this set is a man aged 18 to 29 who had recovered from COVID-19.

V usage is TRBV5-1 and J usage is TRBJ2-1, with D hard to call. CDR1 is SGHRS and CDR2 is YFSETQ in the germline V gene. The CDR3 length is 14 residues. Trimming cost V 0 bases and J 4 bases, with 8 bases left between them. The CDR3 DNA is TGCGCCAGCAGCTTGGCCACAAAATACAATGAGCAGTTCTTC. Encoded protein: CASSLATKYNEQFF.

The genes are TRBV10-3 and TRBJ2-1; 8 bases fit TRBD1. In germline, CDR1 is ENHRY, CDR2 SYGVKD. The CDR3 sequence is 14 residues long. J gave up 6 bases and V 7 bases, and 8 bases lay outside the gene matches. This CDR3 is CAINRDRTSNEQFF. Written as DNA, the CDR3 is TGTGCCATCAACCGGGACAGGACCTCCAATGAGCAGTTCTTC.

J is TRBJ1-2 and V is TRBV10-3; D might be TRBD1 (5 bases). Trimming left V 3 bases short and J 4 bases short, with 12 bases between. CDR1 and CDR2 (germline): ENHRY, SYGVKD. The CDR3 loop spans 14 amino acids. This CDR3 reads CAISEPWGSYGYTF. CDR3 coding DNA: TGTGCCATCAGTGAACCGTGGGGCTCCTATGGCTACACCTTC.